The text below deals with one TCR beta chain. Its antigen is undetermined. The source of the sample is a study of early T cells in non-severe SARS-CoV-2 infection. Each single cDNA molecule received a unique molecular identifier. MiXCR, run by TCRdb on the 5' RACE reads, gives a single entry per CDR3 protein. The data show about 48,000 distinct CDR3 sequences, over 10% seen once. General study findings and limits: Database matching using VDJdb favored anti-spike CD8 responses, with private and CD4 specificities left missing.

Germline V gives CDR1 MRHNA, CDR2 SNTAGT. V was pared by 3 bases and J by 4 bases, with 14 bases of the junction left unmatched. The CDR3 is made up of 19 amino acids. Material: whole blood. The V gene is TRBV6-4, the J gene TRBJ2-1, with TRBD2 matching 11 bases. This TCR was recovered from an adult who was a healthcare worker with PCR-confirmed SARS-CoV-2 infection or an uninfected control (not recorded which). The CDR3: CASSDYHKPSSGGYNEQFF. The DNA for the CDR3 is TGTGCCAGCAGTGATTACCACAAACCTTCTAGCGGGGGGTACAATGAGCAGTTCTTC.